This T cell receptor (beta chain) derives from a study of T cells in Graves' hyperthyroidism and ophthalmopathy. Study-wide context: Sampling of peripheral blood happened at initial diagnosis, prior to any treatment.

The CDR3 is 17 residues long. Trimming took 0 bases from V and 3 from J, leaving 14 bases between them. Germline lookup yields CDR1 LGHDT and CDR2 YNNKEL (reference sequence). Pregnant or lactating patients were excluded, as were those with uncontrolled infection or other autoimmune disease. Amplification of TCR beta CDR3 regions was performed using RNA transcripts as template. A first-round RT-PCR of the TCR CDR3 used the HTBI primer set. TCRdb re-derived calls from the multiplex PCR reads in MiXCR, one entry per CDR3 protein. The sample shows around 300,000 distinct CDR3 sequences, roughly 15% of them seen only once.

Sample: blood. The TCR sequence derives from a woman aged 45-60 years with Graves' hyperthyroidism that later progressed to Graves' ophthalmopathy. The genes are TRBV3-1 and TRBJ2-2; tentatively, D is TRBD2 (6 bases). This CDR3 is CASSQDRGGWDTGELFF. In DNA form, the CDR3 reads TGTGCCAGCAGCCAAGATAGGGGAGGCTGGGACACCGGGGAGCTGTTTTTT.